What follows are 30 T cell receptor beta chains derived from one specimen sequenced in a study of blood T cell repertoires in COVID-19. Sequencing was performed with immunoSEQ multiplex PCR; in TCRdb, only in-frame clones are kept and a portion is missing. The sample records some 160,000 clones, more than 75% being singletons. Sequencing was done on a sample of peripheral blood. These receptors all come from a man aged 45 to 65 who had recovered from COVID-19.

The genes are TRBV5-1 and TRBJ1-4; possibly TRBD1 for D (5 bases). Trimming stripped 5 bases from V and 1 base from J, with 12 bases between. CDR3 length: 15 residues. Germline lookup yields CDR1 SGHRS and CDR2 YFSETQ. CDR3 region: CASRSAGKTNEKLFF. The CDR3 bases are TGCGCCAGCAGGTCCGCAGGGAAAACTAATGAAAAACTGTTTTTT.

The V gene is TRBV9, the J gene TRBJ2-7, with D perhaps TRBD1 (5 bases). CDR1 is SGDLS, CDR2 YYNGEE, per germline. The CDR3 is 14 amino acids. The V end was cut by 4 bases, the J end by 1 base, with 12 bases between. CDR3 bases: TGTGCCAGCAGCCCGCGACAGCCGTCCTACGAGCAGTACTTC. This encodes CASSPRQPSYEQYF.

This clone was detected a few times. The chain uses TRBV19 and TRBJ1-1; 9 bases fit TRBD1. This CDR3 has 15 residues. J gave up 8 bases and V 4 bases, and 11 bases lay outside the gene matches. Per the germline V gene, CDR1 is LNHDA and CDR2 is SQIVND (reference sequence). CDR3 amino acids: CASSRSDRGQGEAFF. CDR3 nucleotide sequence: TGTGCCAGTAGTAGATCGGACAGGGGCCAGGGGGAAGCTTTCTTT.

This sequence joins TRBV6-2 or TRBV6-3 and TRBJ2-1, with D tentatively TRBD2 (6 bases). This CDR3 is built from 13 residues. From germline, CDR1 is MNHEY and CDR2 SVGEGT. Trimming shortened V by 2 bases and J by 6 bases, and 8 bases separated the two germline ends. This CDR3 is CASSYGGVNEQFF. For the CDR3, the DNA is TGTGCCAGCAGTTACGGAGGGGTCAATGAGCAGTTCTTC.

The J gene is TRBJ1-5, the V gene TRBV7-9; TRBD1 might be the D (5 bases). CDR3 length: 14 amino acids. Looked up from germline, CDR1 is SEHNR and CDR2 is FQNEAQ (reference sequence). V dropped 5 bases and J dropped 0 bases, with 8 bases sitting between them. The CDR3 protein is CASSAGFSNQPQHF. CDR3 sequence (DNA): TGTGCCAGCAGCGCAGGGTTTAGCAATCAGCCCCAGCATTTT.

The chain recombines TRBV4-3 with TRBJ2-6, with 10 bases aligning to TRBD1. Germline loops: CDR1 LGHNA, CDR2 YSLEER. The CDR3 sequence is 18 residues long. V shed 2 bases, J shed 0 bases, and the junction held 4 bases outside the gene matches. The DNA for the CDR3 is TGCGCCAGCAGCCAATACGGGGACAGGGGCTCTGGGGCCAACGTCCTGACTTTC. Its translation: CASSQYGDRGSGANVLTF.

V usage is TRBV27 and J usage is TRBJ1-1; D call uncertain. With 0 bases removed from V and 2 bases from J, the gap between germline ends came to 10 bases. CDR3 length: 15 residues. Per the germline V gene, CDR1 is MNHEY and CDR2 is SMNVEV (reference sequence). The CDR3 nucleotides read TGTGCCAGCAGTTTATCAGGCAGGTATAACACTGAAGCTTTCTTT. Translating it yields CASSLSGRYNTEAFF.

The chain combines TRBV18 with TRBJ1-5, with TRBD1 as a possible D gene (6 bases). This CDR3 has 14 amino acids. Germline V gene lookup returns CDR1 KGHSH and CDR2 LQKENI. V was clipped by 6 bases and J by 7 bases, with 16 bases between them. The CDR3 sequence is CASSRTGMGQPQHF. CDR3 coding DNA: TGTGCCAGCTCCAGAACAGGGATGGGGCAGCCCCAGCATTTT.

The CDR3 sequence is CATLIDCTDTQYF. The CDR3 bases are TGCGCCACCCTAATAGACTGCACAGATACGCAGTATTTT. This rearrangement joins TRBV10-1 to TRBJ2-3; D unresolved. V gave up 10 bases and J gave up 1 base, with 12 bases separating them. Germline V gene data show CDR1 as WNHNN and CDR2 as SYGVQD (reference sequence). The CDR3 spans 13 residues.

The chain joins TRBV19 to TRBJ2-7; D unresolved. The germline gives CDR1 LNHDA, CDR2 SQIVND (reference sequence). This CDR3 has 15 amino acids. Between the trimmed V and J ends, which lost 1 base and 3 bases, there was a span of 13 bases. The CDR3 sequence: CASSIVAEPHYEQYF. The CDR3 DNA reads as TGTGCCAGTAGTATAGTGGCGGAGCCCCACTACGAGCAGTACTTC. Together with reference TRBV19 and TRBJ2-7, the CDR3 gives the full variable domain: DGGITQSPKYLFRKEGQNVTLSCEQNLNHDAMYWYRQDPGQGLRLIYYSQIVNDFQKGDIAEGYSVSREKKESFPLTVTSAQKNPTAFYLCASSIVAEPHYEQYFGPGTRLTVT.

This clone showed up just a few times. This same CDR3 is encoded by further DNA sequences in the sample. The chain links TRBV29-1 to TRBJ1-1; D is possibly TRBD1 (5 bases). The CDR3 spans 13 residues. Germline CDR1 is SQVTM and CDR2 is ANQGSEA. V was trimmed by 4 bases and J by 0 bases, leaving 9 bases between them. In DNA, the CDR3 is TGCAGCGTTGGGGGGGGGATGAACACTGAAGCTTTCTTT. Translation: CSVGGGMNTEAFF.

The chain is built from TRBV9 and TRBJ2-2; no definite D call. CDR3 length: 13 residues. Per the germline V gene, CDR1 is SGDLS and CDR2 is YYNGEE. Trimming stripped 0 bases from V and 8 bases from J, with 8 bases between. The CDR3 reads CASSVVTRGELFF. The CDR3 nucleotides are TGTGCCAGCAGCGTAGTAACAAGAGGGGAGCTGTTTTTT. Using reference TRBV9 and TRBJ2-2 for the parts outside the CDR3, the full variable domain is DSGVTQTPKHLITATGQRVTLRCSPRSGDLSVYWYQQSLDQGLQFLIQYYNGEERAKGNILERFSAQQFPDLHSELNLSSLELGDSALYFCASSVVTRGELFFGEGSRLTVL.

The V gene is TRBV28, the J gene TRBJ2-6; D not resolved. The CDR3 loop spans 14 amino acids. The ends were cut back, 6 bases at V and 4 bases at J, with 10 bases in the middle. Per germline, CDR1 MDHEN and CDR2 SYDVKM. Here the CDR3 DNA reads TGTGCCAGCAGCCTCGTTCGGGGGGCCAACGTCCTGACTTTC. Amino acids: CASSLVRGANVLTF.

V usage is TRBV7-3 and J usage is TRBJ2-3; TRBD2 might be the D (6 bases). The V and J ends lost 4 bases and 5 bases respectively, with 16 bases between them. The germline V gene encodes CDR1 SGHTA and CDR2 FQGTGA. The CDR3 has 15 amino acids. The CDR3 is CASSSPSGTVDTQYF. The CDR3 DNA sequence: TGTGCCAGCAGCTCACCCTCCGGGACTGTAGATACGCAGTATTTT. Looking up the rest from reference TRBV7-3 and TRBJ2-3 gives the full variable domain: GAGVSQTPSNKVTEKGKYVELRCDPISGHTALYWYRQSLGQGPEFLIYFQGTGAADDSGLPNDRFFAVRPEGSVSTLKIQRTERGDSAVYLCASSSPSGTVDTQYFGPGTRLTVL.

The V call is TRBV19, the J call TRBJ1-2, with a tentative D call TRBD1 (5 bases). Per germline, CDR1 LNHDA and CDR2 SQIVND (reference sequence). The CDR3 sequence is 11 residues long. The ends were cut back, 5 bases at V and 8 bases at J, with 9 bases in the middle. CDR3 bases: TGTGCCAGTAGTCACCCAGGGGGCTACACCTTC. It yields the protein CASSHPGGYTF.

V gene TRBV29-1 combines with J gene TRBJ2-5; TRBD1 aligns across 7 bases. The CDR3 is made up of 11 amino acids. V lost 7 bases to trimming and J lost 7 bases; unmatched junction nucleotides: 6. Germline V lookup: CDR1 SQVTM, CDR2 ANQGSEA. The CDR3 reads CSGDTGATQYF. CDR3 nucleotide sequence: TGCAGCGGTGATACAGGGGCGACCCAGTACTTC.

V is TRBV5-1 and J is TRBJ1-1, with 11 positions matching TRBD1. This CDR3 is 13 amino acids long. The germline gives CDR1 SGHRS, CDR2 YFSETQ. Trimming at V came to 4 bases and at J to 6 bases, leaving 2 bases not matched to a gene. The CDR3 region has the DNA TGCGCCAGCAGCCGGGGACAGGGGGCTGAAGCTTTCTTT. Translation: CASSRGQGAEAFF.

In this sample, this clone turned up once. The chain has TRBV13 and TRBJ2-5; D is perhaps TRBD2 (7 bases). V shed 4 bases and J shed 5 bases, with 20 bases lying between them. The CDR3 sequence is 16 residues long. CDR1 and CDR2 (germline): PRHDT, FYEKMQ (reference sequence). Here the CDR3 reads CASSSSWGGPRETQYF. The CDR3 DNA reads as TGTGCCAGCAGCTCCTCTTGGGGGGGGCCGAGGGAGACCCAGTACTTC.

The chain uses TRBV6-5 and TRBJ2-3; 12 bases match TRBD1. V lost 2 bases and J lost 4; bases outside the gene matches: 4. CDR1 is MNHEY, CDR2 SVGAGI, per germline. The CDR3 extends over 16 amino acids. The CDR3 region is CASSYLGTGGADTQYF. In DNA form, the CDR3 reads TGTGCCAGCAGTTACCTTGGGACAGGGGGCGCAGATACGCAGTATTTT.

The rearrangement links TRBV5-8 to TRBJ2-2; no definite D call. Trimming took 4 bases from V and 0 from J, leaving 10 bases between them. Germline values: CDR1 SGHTS, CDR2 YDEGEE. The CDR3 consists of 15 residues. The CDR3 DNA reads TGTGCCAGCAGCGACATTCCCGCGAACACCGGGGAGCTGTTTTTT. Its translation is CASSDIPANTGELFF.

The rearrangement uses TRBV6-2 or TRBV6-3 and TRBJ2-3, with D perhaps matching TRBD2 (6 bases). Looked up from germline, CDR1 is MNHEY and CDR2 is SVGEGT. The CDR3 loop spans 15 amino acids. V was cut by 1 base and J by 0 bases, with 8 bases left in between. CDR3 nucleotide sequence: TGTGCCAGCAGTTACTGGCGGGACAGCACAGATACGCAGTATTTT. It codes for CASSYWRDSTDTQYF.

In DNA form, the CDR3 reads TGTGCCAGCAGCATGGGACTAGCGGGATCAGAGACCCAGTACTTC. It yields the protein CASSMGLAGSETQYF. The V and J genes are TRBV7-2 and TRBJ2-5; 13 positions match TRBD2. From germline, CDR1 is SGHTA and CDR2 FQGNSA. V was pared by 5 bases and J by 4 bases, with 4 bases of the junction left unmatched. This CDR3 has 15 residues. The full variable domain, completed using reference TRBV7-2 and TRBJ2-5, is GAGVSQSPSNKVTEKGKDVELRCDPISGHTALYWYRQSLGQGLEFLIYFQGNSAPDKSGLPSDRFSAERTGGSVSTLTIQRTQQEDSAVYLCASSMGLAGSETQYFGPGTRLLVL.

The chain links TRBV5-4 to TRBJ1-2, with TRBD1 matching 7 bases. The CDR3 spans 15 residues. V lost 4 bases to trimming and J lost 5 bases; unmatched junction nucleotides: 11. Looked up from germline, CDR1 is SGHNT and CDR2 is YYREEE (reference sequence). CDR3 residues: CASSEGQNIFYGYTF. In DNA form, the CDR3 reads TGTGCCAGCAGCGAGGGACAGAACATTTTTTATGGCTACACCTTC.

The rearrangement links TRBV28 to TRBJ1-1; weak D call: TRBD1 (6 bases). CDR1 and CDR2 (germline): MDHEN, SYDVKM. V was shortened by 7 bases and J by 5 bases, with 11 bases between the two germline ends. The CDR3 length is 12 residues. Here the CDR3 DNA reads TGTGCCAGCAAAAGGGGGGGAACTGAAGCTTTCTTT. The encoded protein is CASKRGGTEAFF. Using reference TRBV28 and TRBJ1-1 for the parts outside the CDR3, the full variable domain is DVKVTQSSRYLVKRTGEKVFLECVQDMDHENMFWYRQDPGLGLRLIYFSYDVKMKEKGDIPEGYSVSREKKERFSLILESASTNQTSMYLCASKRGGTEAFFGQGTRLTVV.

The chain is built from TRBV19 and TRBJ1-5; 7 bases are a match to TRBD1. V shed 5 bases and J 0 bases; nucleotides not matched to a gene: 7. CDR3 length: 16 residues. CDR1 LNHDA and CDR2 SQIVND come from the germline V gene (reference sequence). The DNA of the CDR3 is TGTGCCAGTAGTTGGACAGGAGAGTATAGCAATCAGCCCCAGCATTTT. Translating gives CASSWTGEYSNQPQHF.

The chain carries TRBV6-5 and TRBJ2-3; the match to TRBD2 covers 7 bases. The CDR3 spans 14 residues. Germline CDR1 and CDR2: MNHEY and SVGAGI. The junction had 5 bases not matched to a gene; V was cut back by 4 bases and J by 4 bases. This CDR3 reads CASSSLGLADTQYF. The CDR3 DNA sequence: TGTGCCAGCAGTTCTCTTGGACTAGCAGATACGCAGTATTTT.

This sequence joins TRBV3-1 (or the pseudogene TRBV3-2) and TRBJ2-7; 9 bases match TRBD1. V shed 0 bases, J shed 6 bases, and the junction held 6 bases outside the gene matches. This CDR3 comprises 15 residues. Germline V lookup: CDR1 LGHDT, CDR2 YNNKEL (reference sequence). CDR3 nucleotides: TGTGCCAGCAGCCAAGATGGGACAGGGACAGGCGAGCAGTACTTC. As protein: CASSQDGTGTGEQYF.

The genes are TRBV9 and TRBJ2-7; tentative D call: TRBD1 (5 bases). The CDR3 has 16 residues. V was cut by 0 bases and J by 3 bases, with 16 bases left in between. Germline V gene data show CDR1 as SGDLS and CDR2 as YYNGEE. The CDR3 sequence is CASSVVGAANDYEQYF. In DNA form, the CDR3 reads TGTGCCAGCAGCGTAGTTGGGGCCGCGAACGACTACGAGCAGTACTTC.

The rearrangement links TRBV5-1 to TRBJ2-7; D not resolved. The V end was cut by 0 bases, the J end by 5 bases, with 9 bases between. There are 13 residues in the CDR3. Per germline, CDR1 SGHRS and CDR2 YFSETQ. CDR3 nucleotides: TGCGCCAGCAGCTTGGCCATGGCCCACGAGCAGTACTTC. Protein sequence: CASSLAMAHEQYF.

This clone has just one count. J is TRBJ1-1 and V is TRBV5-6; the D is unclear. This CDR3 contains 13 residues. The germline V gene has CDR1 SGHDT and CDR2 YYEEEE. V was clipped by 2 bases and J by 2 bases, with 7 bases between them. The CDR3 loop is CASSFDTNTEAFF. CDR3 DNA sequence: TGTGCCAGCAGCTTTGATACTAACACTGAAGCTTTCTTT.